The 25 T cell receptor beta chains listed next were all sequenced from one sample in a study of PD-L1 blockade in urothelial cancer. The time point: pretreatment peripheral blood. The repertoire was sequenced with immunoSEQ multiplex PCR; TCRdb's copy has only in-frame clones and lacks some. The profile shows about 38,000 clones, about 82% of them singletons. The sequencing here drew on PBMCs, taken around atezolizumab (anti-PD-L1) treatment. The receptor set was obtained from a man older than 75 with urothelial cancer.

The V and J genes are TRBV11-3 and TRBJ2-1, with D perhaps matching TRBD2 (6 bases). CDR3 length: 15 amino acids. The germline V and J ends were trimmed by 3 bases and 3 bases, with 12 bases remaining between them. From germline, CDR1 is SGHNT and CDR2 YENEEA. In DNA form, the CDR3 reads TGTGCCAGCAGCTTTGATTCGGGGGACTACAATGAGCAGTTCTTC. Its protein product is CASSFDSGDYNEQFF.

The chain has TRBV5-1 and TRBJ2-1; 7 bases align to TRBD2. The CDR3 extends over 13 amino acids. Germline assignment: CDR1 SGHRS and CDR2 YFSETQ. With 4 bases clipped from V and 8 bases from J, the junction kept 6 bases outside the gene matches. The CDR3 sequence: CASSPGGGYEQFF. The CDR3 DNA follows: TGCGCCAGCAGCCCTGGGGGGGGGTATGAGCAGTTCTTC. Filled out from reference TRBV5-1 and TRBJ2-1, the complete variable domain reads KAGVTQTPRYLIKTRGQQVTLSCSPISGHRSVSWYQQTPGQGLQFLFEYFSETQRNKGNFPGRFSGRQFSNSRSEMNVSTLELGDSALYLCASSPGGGYEQFFGPGTRLTVL.

The CDR3 sequence: CATSRTGGRQETQYF. DNA for the CDR3: TGTGCCACCAGCAGGACAGGGGGTAGGCAAGAGACCCAGTACTTC. The J gene is TRBJ2-5, the V gene TRBV15; 9 bases line up with TRBD1. The germline V gene encodes CDR1 LNHNV and CDR2 YYDKDF (reference sequence). V lost 3 bases, J lost 2 bases, and 4 bases stayed unmatched. This CDR3 spans 15 amino acids.

This clone was counted once. The chain joins TRBV7-9 to TRBJ1-4; D not resolved. Germline V CDR1 and CDR2: SEHNR, FQNEAQ (reference sequence). The CDR3 runs 14 residues. V was trimmed by 4 bases and J by 7 bases, leaving 13 bases between them. CDR3 in DNA: TGTGCCAGCAGCTCGAGCGGAGGTGGTGAAAAACTGTTTTTT. As protein: CASSSSGGGEKLFF.

The table lists this clone with a few counts. V usage is TRBV27 and J usage is TRBJ1-1; tentative D call: TRBD1 (5 bases). The length of the CDR3 is 13 residues. Trimming pared 6 bases from V and 3 bases from J, leaving 11 bases between. Germline V gives CDR1 MNHEY, CDR2 SMNVEV (reference sequence). Written as DNA, the CDR3 is TGTGCCAGCAGACACGGGGGTTACACTGAAGCTTTCTTT. This sequence encodes CASRHGGYTEAFF.

V gene TRBV19 combines with J gene TRBJ1-2; 8 bases are a match to TRBD1. The length of the CDR3 is 13 residues. The V segment lost 3 bases and the J segment 8 bases; nucleotides outside the gene matches: 5. Per the germline V gene, CDR1 is LNHDA and CDR2 is SQIVND (reference sequence). The CDR3 spells CASSMDRDRGYTF. The CDR3 coding sequence is TGTGCCAGTAGTATGGACAGGGACAGGGGCTACACCTTC.

The rearrangement links TRBV19 to TRBJ1-2; 10 bases are shared with TRBD1. Germline values: CDR1 LNHDA, CDR2 SQIVND (reference sequence). The CDR3 consists of 15 residues. V shed 2 bases, J shed 4 bases, and the junction held 4 bases outside the gene matches. The CDR3 spells CASSIWDRGVYGYTF. The CDR3, as DNA: TGTGCCAGTAGTATATGGGACAGGGGCGTCTATGGCTACACCTTC.

The chain uses TRBV27 and TRBJ2-1; D is possibly TRBD2 (6 bases). Germline V gives CDR1 MNHEY, CDR2 SMNVEV (reference sequence). V was cut by 4 bases and J by 6 bases, with 22 bases left in between. The CDR3 has 17 amino acids. As DNA, the CDR3 is TGTGCCAGCAGTTCCCCTCAGCGAGCGGGCGGGATCAATGAGCAGTTCTTC. Its protein is CASSSPQRAGGINEQFF.

The rearrangement joins TRBV30 to TRBJ2-1; no clear D gene. The V gene lost 1 base and the J gene lost 4 bases, with 11 bases spanning the gap. The germline V gene encodes CDR1 GTSNPN and CDR2 SVGIG (reference sequence). The CDR3 is 14 amino acids. The CDR3 sequence: CAWSALTLYNEQFF. As DNA, the CDR3 is TGTGCCTGGAGTGCCCTGACACTTTACAATGAGCAGTTCTTC. Looking up the rest from reference TRBV30 and TRBJ2-1 gives the full variable domain: SQTIHQWPATLVQPVGSPLSLECTVEGTSNPNLYWYRQAAGRGLQLLFYSVGIGQISSEVPQNLSASRPQDRQFILSSKKLLLSDSGFYLCAWSALTLYNEQFFGPGTRLTVL.

J is TRBJ1-2 and V is TRBV19, with 8 bases that match TRBD1. V gave up 5 bases and J gave up 4 bases; unmatched junction bases: 6. Per germline, CDR1 LNHDA and CDR2 SQIVND (reference sequence). This CDR3 is built from 14 residues. The CDR3, as DNA: TGTGCCAGTAGTTTCGGACAGGGTCTCTATGGCTACACCTTC. Protein product: CASSFGQGLYGYTF.

The rearrangement uses TRBV5-6 and TRBJ2-5, with D hard to call. This CDR3 spans 12 amino acids. CDR1 and CDR2 from the germline V gene are SGHDT and YYEEEE. V dropped 4 bases and J dropped 5 bases, with 9 bases sitting between them. CDR3 amino acids: CASSLTYETQYF. CDR3 DNA: TGTGCCAGCAGCCTGACATATGAGACCCAGTACTTC. Based on the CDR3 plus reference TRBV5-6 and TRBJ2-5, the full variable domain is DAGVTQSPTHLIKTRGQQVTLRCSPKSGHDTVSWYQQALGQGPQFIFQYYEEEERQRGNFPDRFSGHQFPNYSSELNVNALLLGDSALYLCASSLTYETQYFGPGTRLLVL.

This chain connects TRBV21-1 to TRBJ2-1; the table's TRBD2 call for D was not verified on the DNA. TRBV21-1 is reported as a pseudogene. The CDR3 length is 18 residues. The CDR3 DNA reads TGTGCCAGCAGCAGCCCCTTCGTTCTAGCGGGAGGGCCCGATGAGCAGTTCTTC. It yields the protein CASSSPFVLAGGPDEQFF.

The V gene is TRBV7-9, the J gene TRBJ2-5, with TRBD1 matching 9 bases. This CDR3 spans 16 amino acids. The V and J ends lost 0 bases and 5 bases, in that order; junction bases with no gene match: 7. Germline lookup yields CDR1 SEHNR and CDR2 FQNEAQ (reference sequence). As DNA, the CDR3 is TGTGCCAGCAGCTTAGCCCCGGTGACAGGGGGGGAGACCCAGTACTTC. Its protein is CASSLAPVTGGETQYF.

This chain connects TRBV7-2 to TRBJ2-6; D is unresolved. CDR1 is SGHTA and CDR2 is FQGNSA in the germline V gene. The germline V and J ends were trimmed by 2 bases and 0 bases, with 11 bases remaining between them. The length of the CDR3 is 17 residues. CDR3 DNA: TGTGCCAGCAGCTTATCTGCAGGAAGCTCTGGGGCCAACGTCCTGACTTTC. As protein: CASSLSAGSSGANVLTF.

The chain recombines TRBV7-8 with TRBJ2-5; D possibly corresponds to TRBD2 (5 bases). Trimming removed 1 base at V and 2 bases at J, with 14 bases between. The CDR3 totals 16 residues. CDR1 SGHVS and CDR2 FQNEAQ come from the germline V gene. The CDR3 here is CASSLGGLASQETQYF. The DNA of the CDR3 is TGTGCCAGCAGCTTAGGGGGATTAGCGTCACAAGAGACCCAGTACTTC. Full variable domain (rest looked up from reference TRBV7-8 and TRBJ2-5): GAGVSQSPRYKVAKRGQDVALRCDPISGHVSLFWYQQALGQGPEFLTYFQNEAQLDKSGLPSDRFFAERPEGSVSTLKIQRTQQEDSAVYLCASSLGGLASQETQYFGPGTRLLVL.

CDR3 sequence reads: CASSGVSNGEAFF. CDR3 nucleotides: TGTGCCAGCAGCGGAGTCTCTAATGGGGAAGCTTTCTTT. The rearrangement joins TRBV6-1 to TRBJ1-1; no clear D gene. Germline loops: CDR1 MNHNS, CDR2 SASEGT. This CDR3 spans 13 amino acids. The V end was cut by 6 bases, the J end by 8 bases, with 16 bases between.

This rearrangement joins TRBV5-4 to TRBJ2-2; D is unresolved. V was cut by 2 bases and J by 1 base, with 9 bases left in between. Germline values: CDR1 SGHNT, CDR2 YYREEE (reference sequence). The CDR3 is 15 amino acids. The CDR3 sequence is CASSFKSRNTGELFF. Here the CDR3 DNA reads TGTGCCAGCAGCTTTAAATCGAGGAACACCGGGGAGCTGTTTTTT. Full variable domain (missing parts from reference TRBV5-4 and TRBJ2-2): ETGVTQSPTHLIKTRGQQVTLRCSSQSGHNTVSWYQQALGQGPQFIFQYYREEENGRGNFPPRFSGLQFPNYSSELNVNALELDDSALYLCASSFKSRNTGELFFGEGSRLTVL.

This chain connects TRBV6-5 to TRBJ1-2, with D unresolved. Germline V gives CDR1 MNHEY, CDR2 SVGAGI. CDR3 length equals 13 residues. The V end was cut by 2 bases, the J end by 4 bases, with 8 bases between. CDR3 sequence reads: CASSYNYLYGYTF. CDR3 bases: TGTGCCAGCAGTTACAACTACCTCTATGGCTACACCTTC.

The rearrangement uses TRBV30 and TRBJ2-3; the match to TRBD1 covers 8 bases. The CDR3 contains 12 residues. The germline gives CDR1 GTSNPN, CDR2 SVGIG (reference sequence). The junction had 4 bases not matched to a gene; V was cut back by 8 bases and J by 3 bases. CDR3 DNA sequence: TGTGCCGGCAGGGGGCTTACAGATACGCAGTATTTT. The encoded protein is CAGRGLTDTQYF.

The chain is built from TRBV19 and TRBJ1-4; 8 bases fit TRBD1. CDR1 LNHDA and CDR2 SQIVND come from the germline V gene (reference sequence). Trimming removed 3 bases from V and 8 bases from J; junction bases left unmatched: 8. The CDR3 runs 15 residues. The CDR3 DNA is TGTGCCAGTAGTATGGGGACAGGCGCCGGAGAAAAACTGTTTTTT. This codes for CASSMGTGAGEKLFF.

The rearrangement joins TRBV7-9 to TRBJ1-2; no reliable D call. The length of the CDR3 is 18 residues. V was trimmed by 5 bases and J by 0 bases, leaving 22 bases between them. Germline V CDR1 and CDR2: SEHNR, FQNEAQ (reference sequence). CDR3 in DNA: TGTGCCAGCAGCGACCCCGGGAAAAATAAACCCCCTAACTATGGCTACACCTTC. Translation gives CASSDPGKNKPPNYGYTF.

The chain carries TRBV4-1 and TRBJ2-2; the D is unclear. CDR1 and CDR2 from the germline V gene are MGHRA and YSYEKL. Deletions cut 0 bases from V and 1 base from J, with 9 bases between. The CDR3 contains 16 residues. The CDR3 protein is CASSQDPGRNTGELFF. Written as DNA, the CDR3 is TGCGCCAGCAGCCAAGATCCAGGCCGGAACACCGGGGAGCTGTTTTTT.

The gene calls are TRBV5-1 and TRBJ2-7; TRBD1 matches at 8 bases. The CDR3 has 15 residues. Germline CDR1 reads SGHRS; CDR2 reads YFSETQ. V trimming: 4 bases; J trimming: 1 base; junction bases outside the gene matches: 7. This CDR3 reads CASSPRTGLSYEQYF. Written as DNA, the CDR3 is TGCGCCAGCAGCCCTCGGACAGGGTTATCCTACGAGCAGTACTTC.

This chain's CDR3 is CAWSPGGETQYF. The CDR3 nucleotides read TGTGCCTGGAGTCCAGGAGGAGAGACCCAGTACTTC. The chain uses TRBV30 and TRBJ2-5, with D tentatively TRBD2 (5 bases). The CDR3 runs to 12 residues. Germline CDR1 and CDR2: GTSNPN and SVGIG (reference sequence). Between the trimmed V and J ends, which lost 2 bases and 4 bases, there was a span of 8 bases.

V usage is TRBV2 and J usage is TRBJ1-2; D gene ambiguous. This CDR3 contains 14 residues. The germline V and J ends were trimmed by 3 bases and 8 bases, with 16 bases remaining between them. Germline CDR1 and CDR2: SNHLY and FYNNEI. In DNA, the CDR3 is TGTGCCAGCAGTGATGGGCAGGTGTCATCGGGCTACACCTTC. Translated, it gives CASSDGQVSSGYTF. Variable domain in full (rest from reference TRBV2 and TRBJ1-2): EPEVTQTPSHQVTQMGQEVILRCVPISNHLYFYWYRQILGQKVEFLVSFYNNEISEKSEIFDDQFSVERPDGSNFTLKIRSTKLEDSAMYFCASSDGQVSSGYTFGSGTRLTVV.